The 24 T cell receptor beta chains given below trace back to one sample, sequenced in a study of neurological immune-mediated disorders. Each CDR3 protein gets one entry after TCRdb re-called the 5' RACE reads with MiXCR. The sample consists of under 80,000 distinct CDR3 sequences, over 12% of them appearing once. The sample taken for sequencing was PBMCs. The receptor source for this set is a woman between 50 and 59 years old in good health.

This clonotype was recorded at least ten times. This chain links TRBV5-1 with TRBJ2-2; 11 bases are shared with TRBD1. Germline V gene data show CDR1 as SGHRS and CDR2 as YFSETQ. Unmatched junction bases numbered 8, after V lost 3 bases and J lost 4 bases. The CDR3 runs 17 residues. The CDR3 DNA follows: TGCGCCAGCAGCTCGCCAGGACAGGGGGCTGGCACCGGGGAGCTGTTTTTT. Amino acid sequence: CASSSPGQGAGTGELFF.

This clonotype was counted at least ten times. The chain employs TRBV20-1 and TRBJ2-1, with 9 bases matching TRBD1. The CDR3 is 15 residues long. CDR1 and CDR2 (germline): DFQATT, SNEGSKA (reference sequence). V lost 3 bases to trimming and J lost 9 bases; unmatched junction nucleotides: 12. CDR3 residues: CSASPGTGYHSEQFF. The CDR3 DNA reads TGCAGTGCTAGTCCCGGGACAGGGTACCACTCTGAGCAGTTCTTC.

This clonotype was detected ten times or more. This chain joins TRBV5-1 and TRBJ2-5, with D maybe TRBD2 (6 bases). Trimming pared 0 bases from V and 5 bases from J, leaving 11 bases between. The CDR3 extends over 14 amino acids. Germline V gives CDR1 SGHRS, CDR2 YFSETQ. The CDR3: CASSLEGLGETQYF. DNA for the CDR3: TGCGCCAGCAGCTTGGAGGGACTCGGGGAGACCCAGTACTTC.

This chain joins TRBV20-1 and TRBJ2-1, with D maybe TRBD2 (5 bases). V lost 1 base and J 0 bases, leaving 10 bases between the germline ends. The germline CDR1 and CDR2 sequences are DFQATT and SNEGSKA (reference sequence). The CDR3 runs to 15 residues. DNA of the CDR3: TGCAGTGCTAGAGGGACTGGCGGCTCCTACAATGAGCAGTTCTTC. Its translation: CSARGTGGSYNEQFF.

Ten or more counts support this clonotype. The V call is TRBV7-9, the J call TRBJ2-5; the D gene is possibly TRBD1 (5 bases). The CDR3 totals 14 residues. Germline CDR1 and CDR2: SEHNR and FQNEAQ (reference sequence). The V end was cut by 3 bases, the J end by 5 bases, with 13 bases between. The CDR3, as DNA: TGTGCCAGCAGCTTGAACCAGGGTGGTGAGACCCAGTACTTC. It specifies CASSLNQGGETQYF.

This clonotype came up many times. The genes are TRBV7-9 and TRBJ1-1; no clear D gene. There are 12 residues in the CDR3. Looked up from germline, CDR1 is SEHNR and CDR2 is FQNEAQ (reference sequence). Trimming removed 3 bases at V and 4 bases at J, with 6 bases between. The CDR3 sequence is CASSFGITEAFF. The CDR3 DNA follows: TGTGCCAGCAGCTTTGGTATCACTGAAGCTTTCTTT.

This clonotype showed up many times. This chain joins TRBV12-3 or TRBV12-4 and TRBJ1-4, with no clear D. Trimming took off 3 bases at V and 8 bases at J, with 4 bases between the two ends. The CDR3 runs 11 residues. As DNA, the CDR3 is TGTGCCAGCAGTTTGCAGGAAAAACTGTTTTTT. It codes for CASSLQEKLFF.

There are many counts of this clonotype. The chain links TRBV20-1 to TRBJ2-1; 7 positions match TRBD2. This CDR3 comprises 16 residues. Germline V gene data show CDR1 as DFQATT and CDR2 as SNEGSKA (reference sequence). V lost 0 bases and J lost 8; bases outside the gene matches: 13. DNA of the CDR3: TGCAGTGCTAGAGATCCGGGGAGGGGAAGGGTGGATGAGCAGTTCTTC. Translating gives CSARDPGRGRVDEQFF.

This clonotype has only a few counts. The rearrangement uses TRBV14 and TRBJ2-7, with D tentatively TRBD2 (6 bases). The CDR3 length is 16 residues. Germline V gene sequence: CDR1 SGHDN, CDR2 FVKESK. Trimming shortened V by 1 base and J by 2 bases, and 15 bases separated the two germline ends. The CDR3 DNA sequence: TGTGCCAGCAGCCAAGCGTGGGGGAGGCCCCCCTACGAGCAGTACTTC. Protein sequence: CASSQAWGRPPYEQYF.

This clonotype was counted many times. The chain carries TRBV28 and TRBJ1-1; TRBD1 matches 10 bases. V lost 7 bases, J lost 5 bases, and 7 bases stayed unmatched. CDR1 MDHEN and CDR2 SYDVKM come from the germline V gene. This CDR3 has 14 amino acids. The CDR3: CASTLDRGRTEAFF. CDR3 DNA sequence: TGTGCCAGCACCCTGGACAGGGGGAGAACTGAAGCTTTCTTT.

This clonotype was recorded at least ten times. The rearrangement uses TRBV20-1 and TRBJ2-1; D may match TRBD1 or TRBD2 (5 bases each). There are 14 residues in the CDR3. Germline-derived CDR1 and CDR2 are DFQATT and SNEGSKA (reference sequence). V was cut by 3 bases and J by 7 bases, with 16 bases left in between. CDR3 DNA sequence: TGCAGTGCTAGCGCCCCGGGACGACTGAATGAGCAGTTCTTC. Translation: CSASAPGRLNEQFF.

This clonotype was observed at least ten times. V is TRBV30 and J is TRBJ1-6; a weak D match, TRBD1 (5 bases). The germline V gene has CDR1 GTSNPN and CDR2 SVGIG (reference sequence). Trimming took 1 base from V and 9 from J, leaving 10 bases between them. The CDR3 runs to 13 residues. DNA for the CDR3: TGTGCCTGGAGTGGGACACTGAGTTCACCCCTCCACTTT. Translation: CAWSGTLSSPLHF.

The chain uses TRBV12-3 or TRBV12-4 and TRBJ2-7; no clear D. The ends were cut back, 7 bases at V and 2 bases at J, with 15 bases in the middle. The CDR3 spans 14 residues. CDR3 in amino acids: CASTHRWNPYEQYF. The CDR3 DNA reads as TGTGCCAGCACCCACCGATGGAACCCCTACGAGCAGTACTTC.

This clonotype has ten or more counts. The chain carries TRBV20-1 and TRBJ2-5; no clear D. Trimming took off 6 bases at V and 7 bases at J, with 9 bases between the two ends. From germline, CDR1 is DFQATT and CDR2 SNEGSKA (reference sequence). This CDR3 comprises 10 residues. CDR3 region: CSASIRTQYF. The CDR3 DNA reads TGCAGTGCCTCCATCCGGACCCAGTACTTC.

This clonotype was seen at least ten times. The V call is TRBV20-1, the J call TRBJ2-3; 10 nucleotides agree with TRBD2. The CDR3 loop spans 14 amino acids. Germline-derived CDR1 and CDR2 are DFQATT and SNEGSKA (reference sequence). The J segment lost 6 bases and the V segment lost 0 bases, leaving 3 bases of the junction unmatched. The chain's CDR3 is CSARDLSGRDTQYF. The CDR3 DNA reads TGCAGTGCTAGAGATCTTAGCGGGAGGGATACGCAGTATTTT.

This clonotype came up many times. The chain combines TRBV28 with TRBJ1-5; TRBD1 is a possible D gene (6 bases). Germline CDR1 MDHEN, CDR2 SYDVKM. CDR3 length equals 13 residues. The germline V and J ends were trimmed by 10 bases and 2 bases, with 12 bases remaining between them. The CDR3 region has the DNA TGTGCCATCGGGGGGGCGGGCAATCAGCCCCAGCATTTT. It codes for CAIGGAGNQPQHF.

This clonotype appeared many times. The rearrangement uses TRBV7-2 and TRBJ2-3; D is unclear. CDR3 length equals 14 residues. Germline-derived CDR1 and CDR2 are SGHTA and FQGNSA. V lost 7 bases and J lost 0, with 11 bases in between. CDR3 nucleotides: TGTGCCAGCACCACTTTCGGGAGCACAGATACGCAGTATTTT. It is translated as CASTTFGSTDTQYF.

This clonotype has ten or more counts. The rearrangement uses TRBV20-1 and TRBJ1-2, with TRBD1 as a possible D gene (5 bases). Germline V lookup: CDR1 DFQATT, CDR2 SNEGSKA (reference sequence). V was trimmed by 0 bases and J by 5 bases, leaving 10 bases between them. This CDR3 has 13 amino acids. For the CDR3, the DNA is TGCAGTGCTAGAGATTCGCGACAGTATGGCTACACCTTC. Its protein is CSARDSRQYGYTF.

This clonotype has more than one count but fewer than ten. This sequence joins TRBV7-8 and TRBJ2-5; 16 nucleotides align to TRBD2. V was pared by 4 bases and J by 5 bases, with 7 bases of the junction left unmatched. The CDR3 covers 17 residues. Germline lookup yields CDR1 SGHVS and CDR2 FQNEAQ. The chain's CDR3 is CASSWGTSGGAVETQYF. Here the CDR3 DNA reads TGTGCCAGCAGCTGGGGGACTAGCGGGGGGGCCGTGGAGACCCAGTACTTC.

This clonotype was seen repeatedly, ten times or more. In DNA, the CDR3 is TGTGCCACCAGTGATCCGGGACTAGCGGGAGGCTATGAGCAGTTCTTC. This gives the protein CATSDPGLAGGYEQFF. The V call is TRBV24-1, the J call TRBJ2-1, with 15 bases identical to TRBD2. Trimming took 3 bases from V and 8 from J; bases not matched to a gene: 4. From germline, CDR1 is KGHDR and CDR2 SFDVKD. CDR3 length: 16 residues.

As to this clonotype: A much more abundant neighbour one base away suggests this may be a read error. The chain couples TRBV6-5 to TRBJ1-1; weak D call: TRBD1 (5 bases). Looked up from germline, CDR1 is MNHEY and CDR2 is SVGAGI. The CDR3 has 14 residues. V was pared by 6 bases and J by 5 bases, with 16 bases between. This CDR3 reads CASSSTPGRTEAFF. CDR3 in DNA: TGTGCCAGCAGCTCGACCCCAGGGAGAACTGAAGCTTTCTTT.

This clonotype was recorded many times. The CDR3 here is CSARDPSYEQYF. CDR3 in DNA: TGCAGTGCTAGAGATCCTTCATACGAGCAGTACTTC. The rearrangement links TRBV20-1 to TRBJ2-7; D is unresolved. This CDR3 spans 12 amino acids. V lost 0 bases to trimming and J lost 4 bases, with 7 bases between them. From germline, CDR1 is DFQATT and CDR2 SNEGSKA (reference sequence).

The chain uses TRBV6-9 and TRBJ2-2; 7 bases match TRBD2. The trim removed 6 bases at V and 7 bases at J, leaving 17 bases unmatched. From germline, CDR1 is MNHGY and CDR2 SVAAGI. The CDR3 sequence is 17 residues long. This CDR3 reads CASSLPGREGSVGELFF. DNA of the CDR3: TGTGCCAGCAGCCTCCCGGGGAGGGAGGGTTCTGTCGGGGAGCTGTTTTTT.

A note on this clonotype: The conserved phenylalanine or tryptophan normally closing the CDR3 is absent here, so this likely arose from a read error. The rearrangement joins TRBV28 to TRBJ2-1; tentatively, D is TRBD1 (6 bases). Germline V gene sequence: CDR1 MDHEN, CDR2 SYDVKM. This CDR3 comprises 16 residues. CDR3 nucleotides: TGTGCCAGCAGCGGAAGGCAGGGGCTAGCCTATAATGAGCAGTTCATC. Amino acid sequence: CASSGRQGLAYNEQFI.